Following are 7 T cell receptor beta chains from one sample sequenced in a study of human T cells and chemical hapten exposure. A single record per CDR3 protein comes from TCRdb applying MiXCR to the RACE reads. The sample has 180,000 or so distinct CDR3 sequences, around 25% seen once; the top ten hold 2% to 2.5%. Time point noted: patch test 3, about 24 weeks after DPC sensitization. The treatment denotes: therapeutic diphenylcyclopropenone sensitization with weekly scalp DPC. The material sequenced was whole blood, taken in connection with sensitization to the hapten diphenylcyclopropenone (DPC). The receptors here all came from a woman between 40 and 55 years old with alopecia areata. Some clones in this sample may be carry-over from other donors' samples.

The V call is TRBV6-2 or TRBV6-3, the J call TRBJ2-5; D is tentatively TRBD1 or TRBD2 (5 bases each). Trimming pared 6 bases from V and 2 bases from J, leaving 10 bases between. CDR1 is MNHEY and CDR2 is SVGEGT in the germline V gene. This CDR3 contains 13 residues. The CDR3 reads CASSTREQETQYF. CDR3 DNA: TGTGCCAGCAGCACCAGGGAGCAAGAGACCCAGTACTTC.

CDR3 coding DNA: TGTGCCAGCTCACCGGACAGGTTCCTCTCCTACGAGCAGTACTTC. Translation: CASSPDRFLSYEQYF. V and J are TRBV18 and TRBJ2-7, with TRBD1 matching over 7 bases. Germline loops: CDR1 KGHSH, CDR2 LQKENI. With 3 bases clipped from V and 0 bases from J, the junction kept 5 bases outside the gene matches. CDR3 size: 15 residues.

This clonotype was found a few times. DNA for the CDR3: TGCAGTGCTAGAGGGCTTCTCAGGGAAAAACTGTTTTTT. It encodes CSARGLLREKLFF. This chain joins TRBV20-1 and TRBJ1-4; D remains unclear. The CDR3 runs 13 residues. The germline V gene encodes CDR1 DFQATT and CDR2 SNEGSKA (reference sequence). V lost 1 base and J lost 8, with 11 bases in between.

The V call is TRBV5-4, the J call TRBJ2-2, with 9 bases fitting TRBD2. The germline V gene has CDR1 SGHNT and CDR2 YYREEE (reference sequence). This CDR3 has 15 residues. V trimming: 1 base; J trimming: 6 bases; junction bases outside the gene matches: 4. CDR3 loop: CASSLPSGKAGELFF. The CDR3 region has the DNA TGTGCCAGCAGCTTGCCTAGCGGGAAAGCCGGGGAGCTGTTTTTT. The full variable domain, its missing parts supplied by reference TRBV5-4 and TRBJ2-2, is ETGVTQSPTHLIKTRGQQVTLRCSSQSGHNTVSWYQQALGQGPQFIFQYYREEENGRGNFPPRFSGLQFPNYSSELNVNALELDDSALYLCASSLPSGKAGELFFGEGSRLTVL.

This clonotype turned up a few times. J is TRBJ1-6 and V is TRBV6-1; D gene ambiguous. V gave up 2 bases and J gave up 10 bases, with 9 bases separating them. CDR1 is MNHNS and CDR2 is SASEGT in the germline V gene. This CDR3 is 13 amino acids long. CDR3 coding DNA: TGTGCCAGCAGTGAAACAAATTTGTCACCCCTCCACTTT. This sequence encodes CASSETNLSPLHF.

This rearrangement joins TRBV5-1 to TRBJ2-1, with D unclear. Germline loops: CDR1 SGHRS, CDR2 YFSETQ. Trimming took off 4 bases at V and 7 bases at J, with 6 bases between the two ends. This CDR3 region has 11 residues. In DNA, the CDR3 is TGCGCCAGCAGCGCGGCGAATGAGCAGTTCTTC. It specifies CASSAANEQFF.

The genes are TRBV10-3 and TRBJ2-6, with a weak D call TRBD2 (5 bases). Trimming stripped 2 bases from V and 0 bases from J, with 8 bases between. The CDR3 totals 16 residues. CDR1 is ENHRY and CDR2 is SYGVKD in the germline V gene. The CDR3 nucleotides read TGTGCCATCAGTGAGACGGGGTCCTCTGGGGCCAACGTCCTGACTTTC. This translates into CAISETGSSGANVLTF.